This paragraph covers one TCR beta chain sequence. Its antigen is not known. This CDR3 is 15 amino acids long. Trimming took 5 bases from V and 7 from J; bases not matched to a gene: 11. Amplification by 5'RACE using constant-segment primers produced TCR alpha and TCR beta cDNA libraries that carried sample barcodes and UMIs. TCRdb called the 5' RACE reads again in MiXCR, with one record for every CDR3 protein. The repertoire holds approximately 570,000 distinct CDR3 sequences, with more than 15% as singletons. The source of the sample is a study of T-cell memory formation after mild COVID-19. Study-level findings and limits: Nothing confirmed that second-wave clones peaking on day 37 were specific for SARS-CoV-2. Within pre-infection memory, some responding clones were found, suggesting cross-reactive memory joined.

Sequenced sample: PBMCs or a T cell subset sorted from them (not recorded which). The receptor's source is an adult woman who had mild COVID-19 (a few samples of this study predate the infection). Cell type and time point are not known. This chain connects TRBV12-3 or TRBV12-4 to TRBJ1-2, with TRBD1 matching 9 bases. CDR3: CASSLTGGVSLGYTF. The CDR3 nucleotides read TGTGCCAGCAGTCTTACAGGGGGCGTCTCACTTGGCTACACCTTC.